This T cell receptor (beta chain) was captured by sequencing in a study of blood T cell repertoires in COVID-19. Study overall: The United States, Italy and Spain supplied acute and convalescent COVID-19 samples. Sample material is recorded as cDNA or gDNA derived from T cells, B-cell-depleted T cells, or PBMCs.

In germline, CDR1 is SGHRS, CDR2 YFSETQ. The CDR3 runs 16 residues. With V trimmed by 4 bases and J by 0 bases, 4 bases remained unmatched. Study processing details: Nucleated cell number was recorded as an estimate derived from reference gene primer amplification. This table comes from immunoSEQ multiplex PCR, and its TCRdb copy is limited to in-frame clones, with some not included. V and J calls and clone size are those listed in that table; D and trimming were worked out from the DNA. The sample holds approximately 97,000 clones, 70% to 90% seen once. The rearrangement joins TRBV5-1 to TRBJ2-3, with 11 nucleotides matching TRBD2. The sample taken for sequencing was peripheral blood. The TCR was taken from a man in his forties with active or convalescent COVID-19. CDR3 residues: CASSNRLAGSTDTQYF. CDR3 DNA: TGCGCCAGCAGCAACCGACTAGCGGGAAGCACAGATACGCAGTATTTT.